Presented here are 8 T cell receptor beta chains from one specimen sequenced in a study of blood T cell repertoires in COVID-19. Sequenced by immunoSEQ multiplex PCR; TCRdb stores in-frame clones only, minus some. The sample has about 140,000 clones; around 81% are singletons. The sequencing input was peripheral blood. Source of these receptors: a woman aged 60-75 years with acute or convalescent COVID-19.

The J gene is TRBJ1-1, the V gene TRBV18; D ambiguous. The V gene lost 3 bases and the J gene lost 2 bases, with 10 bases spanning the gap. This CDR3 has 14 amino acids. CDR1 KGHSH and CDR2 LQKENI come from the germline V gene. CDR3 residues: CASSPAEVNTEAFF. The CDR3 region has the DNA TGTGCCAGCTCACCGGCGGAAGTTAACACTGAAGCTTTCTTT.

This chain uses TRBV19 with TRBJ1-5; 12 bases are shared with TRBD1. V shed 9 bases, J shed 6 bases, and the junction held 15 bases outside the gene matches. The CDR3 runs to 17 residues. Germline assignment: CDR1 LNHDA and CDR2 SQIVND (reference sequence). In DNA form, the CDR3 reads TGTGCCAGCACGAACCCGCTCCGGGACAGGGGGCCTCAGCCCCAGCATTTT. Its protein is CASTNPLRDRGPQPQHF.

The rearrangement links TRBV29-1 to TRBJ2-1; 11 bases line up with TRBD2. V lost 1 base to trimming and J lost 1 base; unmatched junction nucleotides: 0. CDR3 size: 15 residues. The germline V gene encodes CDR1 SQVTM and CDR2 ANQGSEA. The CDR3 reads CSVEGLAGSYNEQFF. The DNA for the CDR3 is TGCAGCGTTGAAGGACTAGCGGGGTCCTACAATGAGCAGTTCTTC.

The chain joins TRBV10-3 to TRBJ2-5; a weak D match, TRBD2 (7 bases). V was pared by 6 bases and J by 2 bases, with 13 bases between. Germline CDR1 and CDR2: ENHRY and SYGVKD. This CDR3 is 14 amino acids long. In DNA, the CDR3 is TGTGCCATCAGGGGGGGCGGGGGACAAGAGACCCAGTACTTC. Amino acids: CAIRGGGGQETQYF.

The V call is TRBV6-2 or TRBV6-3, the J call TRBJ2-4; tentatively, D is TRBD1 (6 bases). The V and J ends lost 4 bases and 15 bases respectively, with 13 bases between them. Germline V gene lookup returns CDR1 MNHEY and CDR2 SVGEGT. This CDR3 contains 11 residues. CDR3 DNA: TGTGCCAGCAGTTTACAGGGTCGGTTGTACTTC. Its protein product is CASSLQGRLYF.

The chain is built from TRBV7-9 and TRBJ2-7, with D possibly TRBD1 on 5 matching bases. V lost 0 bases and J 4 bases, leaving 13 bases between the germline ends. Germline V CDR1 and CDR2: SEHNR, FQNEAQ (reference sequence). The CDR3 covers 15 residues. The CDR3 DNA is TGTGCCAGCAGCTTAGCCCAGGGTCTGGGTTACGAGCAGTACTTC. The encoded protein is CASSLAQGLGYEQYF.

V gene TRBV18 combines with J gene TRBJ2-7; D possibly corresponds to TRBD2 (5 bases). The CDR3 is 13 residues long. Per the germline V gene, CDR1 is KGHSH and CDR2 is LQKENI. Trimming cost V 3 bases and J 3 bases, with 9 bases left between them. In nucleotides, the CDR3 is TGTGCCAGCTCACCCCTAGCAAACTACGAGCAGTACTTC. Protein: CASSPLANYEQYF.

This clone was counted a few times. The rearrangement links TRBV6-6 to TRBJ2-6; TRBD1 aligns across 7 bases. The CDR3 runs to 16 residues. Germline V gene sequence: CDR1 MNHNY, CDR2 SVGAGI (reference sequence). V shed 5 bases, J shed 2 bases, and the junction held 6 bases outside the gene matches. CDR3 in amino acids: CASSGDRAAGANVLTF. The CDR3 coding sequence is TGTGCCAGCAGTGGCGACAGGGCGGCTGGGGCCAACGTCCTGACTTTC.